A single sample gave rise to the 16 T cell receptor beta chains below, sequenced in a study of cytotoxic CD8 clonotypes in ibrutinib-treated CLL. Libraries were prepared by immunoSEQ multiplex PCR; TCRdb keeps only in-frame clonotypes and omits some of them. The sample consists of about 25,000 clones, 65% to 90% of them appearing once. This material consisted of PBMCs, taken after 24 months of ibrutinib treatment. The receptors come from a human donor with chronic lymphocytic leukemia.

V gene TRBV19 combines with J gene TRBJ1-2; D is undetermined. Germline assignment: CDR1 LNHDA and CDR2 SQIVND (reference sequence). Trimming shortened V by 6 bases and J by 3 bases, and 14 bases separated the two germline ends. The CDR3 is 14 amino acids. For the CDR3, the DNA is TGTGCCAGTAGGATCCGGATACTAGACTATGGCTACACCTTC. Protein sequence: CASRIRILDYGYTF.

The CDR3 protein is CASSLRFAGRQETQYF. Written as DNA, the CDR3 is TGTGCCAGCAGCTTGAGGTTCGCGGGGAGACAAGAGACCCAGTACTTC. The chain has TRBV5-6 and TRBJ2-5, with D maybe TRBD2 (6 bases). V was pared by 1 base and J by 2 bases, with 15 bases between. CDR1 and CDR2 (germline): SGHDT, YYEEEE. This CDR3 contains 16 residues. The variable domain in full, completed from reference TRBV5-6 and TRBJ2-5, reads DAGVTQSPTHLIKTRGQQVTLRCSPKSGHDTVSWYQQALGQGPQFIFQYYEEEERQRGNFPDRFSGHQFPNYSSELNVNALLLGDSALYLCASSLRFAGRQETQYFGPGTRLLVL.

In its sample, this clone was seen a few times. V is TRBV6-4 and J is TRBJ1-6, with D perhaps TRBD1 (6 bases). CDR1 and CDR2 from the germline V gene are MRHNA and SNTAGT. Trimming removed 4 bases from V and 7 bases from J, with 11 bases in between. This CDR3 spans 14 amino acids. The CDR3 DNA follows: TGTGCCAGCAGTGTCGGACAGCCGAATTCACCCCTCCACTTT. The encoded protein is CASSVGQPNSPLHF.

J is TRBJ2-7 and V is TRBV28; possible D gene TRBD1, 5 bases. This CDR3 has 15 amino acids. V lost 10 bases to trimming and J lost 6 bases, with 25 bases between them. CDR1 MDHEN and CDR2 SYDVKM come from the germline V gene. CDR3 in DNA: TGTGCCACCGATGATCTGGCCGACAGATTGTCCGAGCAGTACTTC. Amino acid sequence: CATDDLADRLSEQYF.

This clone has more than one count but fewer than ten. The chain joins TRBV7-9 to TRBJ2-7; TRBD1 agrees at 11 bases. The CDR3 contains 17 residues. Trimming cost V 1 base and J 3 bases; bases outside gene matches: 8. CDR1 is SEHNR, CDR2 FQNEAQ, per germline (reference sequence). CDR3 sequence (DNA): TGTGCCAGCAGCTTAGGCTCTCACGGGACAGGGGGCTACGAGCAGTACTTC. This translates into CASSLGSHGTGGYEQYF.

This sequence joins TRBV5-4 and TRBJ1-2; a possible D gene is TRBD1 (6 bases). The length of the CDR3 is 16 residues. V shed 4 bases and J shed 2 bases, with 18 bases lying between them. CDR1 SGHNT and CDR2 YYREEE come from the germline V gene (reference sequence). The CDR3 loop is CASSPEGGNLNYGYTF. The CDR3 DNA is TGTGCCAGCAGCCCGGAGGGGGGGAACCTCAACTATGGCTACACCTTC.

The V gene is TRBV6-4, the J gene TRBJ1-2; 7 bases match TRBD1. Germline trimming cut 4 bases from V and 8 bases from J; bases unmatched to any gene: 1. The CDR3 totals 11 residues. CDR1 MRHNA and CDR2 SNTAGT come from the germline V gene. As DNA, the CDR3 is TGTGCCAGCAGTGGAGGGGGCGGCTACACCTTC. It encodes CASSGGGGYTF.

The chain joins TRBV9 to TRBJ2-5; D is perhaps TRBD1 or TRBD2 (5 bases each). The V gene's germline CDR1 is SGDLS and CDR2 YYNGEE. This CDR3 contains 13 residues. The V and J ends lost 5 bases and 4 bases respectively, with 12 bases between them. In DNA form, the CDR3 reads TGTGCCAGCAGGGGACCGGATGGAGAGACCCAGTACTTC. The encoded protein is CASRGPDGETQYF.

The genes are TRBV7-9 and TRBJ2-3; no clear D. There are 11 residues in the CDR3. Trimming removed 3 bases at V and 3 bases at J, with 1 base between. The germline V gene encodes CDR1 SEHNR and CDR2 FQNEAQ (reference sequence). DNA for the CDR3: TGTGCCAGCAGCTTGACAGATACGCAGTATTTT. Residues: CASSLTDTQYF.

The rearrangement links TRBV5-1 to TRBJ1-5; D uncertain. The CDR3 contains 15 residues. Trimming shortened V by 2 bases and J by 2 bases, and 11 bases separated the two germline ends. Germline assignment: CDR1 SGHRS and CDR2 YFSETQ. CDR3 in amino acids: CASSLEGFGNQPQHF. The CDR3 DNA reads as TGCGCCAGCAGCTTAGAGGGTTTTGGCAATCAGCCCCAGCATTTT.

The chain recombines TRBV5-1 with TRBJ2-7, with TRBD1 matching over 8 bases. The germline CDR1 and CDR2 sequences are SGHRS and YFSETQ. V shed 3 bases and J 3 bases; nucleotides not matched to a gene: 8. CDR3 length: 15 residues. The CDR3 loop reads CASSSAGGEFYEQYF. For the CDR3, the DNA is TGCGCCAGCAGCTCCGCAGGGGGCGAATTCTACGAGCAGTACTTC.

This clone was recorded a few times. The J gene is TRBJ1-1, the V gene TRBV5-1; D perhaps matches TRBD1 (5 bases). Germline CDR1 reads SGHRS; CDR2 reads YFSETQ. Trimming left V 3 bases short and J 3 bases short, with 15 bases between. The CDR3 has 15 amino acids. CDR3 sequence reads: CASSSVLLGDTEAFF. The CDR3 DNA reads TGCGCCAGCAGCTCCGTCCTTTTAGGGGACACTGAAGCTTTCTTT. Looking up the rest from reference TRBV5-1 and TRBJ1-1 gives the full variable domain: KAGVTQTPRYLIKTRGQQVTLSCSPISGHRSVSWYQQTPGQGLQFLFEYFSETQRNKGNFPGRFSGRQFSNSRSEMNVSTLELGDSALYLCASSSVLLGDTEAFFGQGTRLTVV.

This clone was counted only a few times. The V call is TRBV6-6, the J call TRBJ1-4, with D maybe TRBD1 (6 bases). Trimming removed 6 bases at V and 12 bases at J, with 23 bases between. CDR1 is MNHNY and CDR2 is SVGAGI in the germline V gene (reference sequence). This CDR3 has 15 residues. The CDR3 here is CASRPNRDSPGELFF. The CDR3 DNA follows: TGTGCCAGCAGACCGAACCGGGACTCCCCAGGGGAACTGTTTTTT.

This chain uses TRBV5-1 with TRBJ2-7; TRBD1 matches at 12 bases. The CDR3 is made up of 15 amino acids. The junction had 5 bases not matched to a gene; V was cut back by 0 bases and J by 7 bases. The germline V gene has CDR1 SGHRS and CDR2 YFSETQ. The CDR3 is CASSLAGQGAKEQYF. The CDR3 bases are TGCGCCAGCAGCTTGGCGGGACAGGGGGCGAAAGAGCAGTACTTC.

This clone was observed a few times. The chain uses TRBV2 and TRBJ1-2; D perhaps matches TRBD1 (6 bases). V lost 2 bases, J lost 7 bases, and 11 bases lay in between. CDR1 SNHLY and CDR2 FYNNEI come from the germline V gene. The CDR3 has 13 amino acids. The CDR3 region is CASSEIWDTGYTF. The CDR3 DNA is TGTGCCAGCAGTGAAATCTGGGACACTGGCTACACCTTC.

V is TRBV7-9 and J is TRBJ2-7; D remains ambiguous. CDR3 length: 14 residues. Germline V gene data show CDR1 as SEHNR and CDR2 as FQNEAQ (reference sequence). V was trimmed by 8 bases and J by 1 base, leaving 15 bases between them. The CDR3 DNA follows: TGTGCCAGCGACCCCGGCATGGGGTCCTACGAGCAGTACTTC. It is translated as CASDPGMGSYEQYF.